This T cell receptor (beta chain) stems from a study of blood T cell repertoires in COVID-19. Across the whole study: T cells, B-cell-depleted T cells, or PBMCs provided the cDNA or gDNA that served as material.

The assay was immunoSEQ multiplex PCR, and TCRdb's table has in-frame clones only and misses some. Found here are around 260,000 clones, about 89% of them singletons; the top ten hold around 0.8%. The germline CDR1 and CDR2 sequences are SEHNR and FQNEAQ (reference sequence). The CDR3 is 15 residues long. V dropped 1 base and J dropped 2 bases, with 10 bases sitting between them. This sequence was found in a man aged 30-40 years with acute or convalescent COVID-19. Material: peripheral blood. V gene TRBV7-9 combines with J gene TRBJ2-3, with a weak D call TRBD2 (6 bases). For the CDR3, the DNA is TGTGCCAGCAGCTTAGGGCGGGGTCTCACAGATACGCAGTATTTT. Protein sequence: CASSLGRGLTDTQYF.